The 8 T cell receptor beta chains presented below share a single source sample, sequenced in a study of cytomegalovirus exposure and HLA in healthy donors. Researchers ran the PCR with 60 Vbeta and 13 Jbeta primers. Profiling relied on immunoSEQ multiplex PCR, and the TCRdb table lists in-frame clones only, not all of them. In the table there are over 150,000 clones, 80% to 90% of which are singletons. The specimen was PBMCs. Receptors were obtained from a woman aged 18-29 years in good health and CMV-seronegative.

CDR3 loop: CSAIGTYEQYF. The CDR3 DNA reads TGCAGTGCTATCGGGACTTACGAGCAGTACTTC. V is TRBV20-1 and J is TRBJ2-7; maybe TRBD2 (6 bases). The V gene lost 4 bases and the J gene lost 4 bases, with 8 bases spanning the gap. Looked up from germline, CDR1 is DFQATT and CDR2 is SNEGSKA (reference sequence). The CDR3 spans 11 residues.

This sequence joins TRBV5-1 and TRBJ2-5, with a tentative D call TRBD1 (5 bases). Germline loops: CDR1 SGHRS, CDR2 YFSETQ. The CDR3 covers 16 residues. V lost 0 bases, J lost 5 bases, and 17 bases lay in between. The CDR3 sequence: CASSLGGRGAGETQYF. In DNA, the CDR3 is TGCGCCAGCAGCTTGGGGGGAAGGGGTGCCGGGGAGACCCAGTACTTC.

V usage is TRBV6-5 and J usage is TRBJ1-1; D is ambiguous. This CDR3 spans 14 amino acids. The V gene's germline CDR1 is MNHEY and CDR2 SVGAGI. V was shortened by 5 bases and J by 5 bases, with 15 bases between the two germline ends. CDR3 in DNA: TGTGCCAGCAGTCGAACCTGGACTGAAACTGAAGCTTTCTTT. Its translation is CASSRTWTETEAFF.

Comments on this clone: The sample carries other DNA sequences with the same CDR3. This chain uses TRBV28 with TRBJ2-7; TRBD1 matches at 9 bases. V lost 7 bases and J lost 3; bases outside the gene matches: 4. The CDR3 totals 13 residues. The germline V gene encodes CDR1 MDHEN and CDR2 SYDVKM. This CDR3 is CASTGQGNYEQYF. CDR3 bases: TGTGCCAGCACGGGACAGGGTAACTACGAGCAGTACTTC.

This chain joins TRBV2 and TRBJ2-7; 12 nucleotides match TRBD1. Per germline, CDR1 SNHLY and CDR2 FYNNEI. Losses at the gene ends were 9 bases for V and 6 bases for J; bases not matched to a gene: 9. The CDR3 has 14 amino acids. The CDR3: CASLRGTGGLEQYF. DNA for the CDR3: TGTGCCAGTCTACGCGGGACAGGGGGCCTCGAGCAGTACTTC.

The gene calls are TRBV27 and TRBJ2-7; 7 bases align to TRBD2. The J segment lost 3 bases and the V segment lost 3 bases, leaving 2 bases of the junction unmatched. The CDR3 covers 13 residues. CDR1 and CDR2 (germline): MNHEY, SMNVEV (reference sequence). As DNA, the CDR3 is TGTGCCAGCAGTTTGGGACTACTCTACGAGCAGTACTTC. Protein: CASSLGLLYEQYF.

This chain connects TRBV18 to TRBJ1-1; D may be TRBD1 (6 bases). This CDR3 is 15 amino acids long. V lost 2 bases and J lost 8, with 18 bases in between. Germline V gene sequence: CDR1 KGHSH, CDR2 LQKENI. The CDR3 DNA follows: TGTGCCAGCTCACCATCATACTCCGGGACAAGAGAAGCTTTCTTT. It is translated as CASSPSYSGTREAFF.

The J gene is TRBJ2-7, the V gene TRBV19; 7 bases fit TRBD1. Trimming cost V 4 bases and J 2 bases; bases outside gene matches: 8. Germline V gives CDR1 LNHDA, CDR2 SQIVND (reference sequence). The CDR3 covers 15 residues. The chain's CDR3 is CASSRKRDSPYEQYF. The DNA of the CDR3 is TGTGCCAGTAGTAGAAAACGGGACAGCCCCTACGAGCAGTACTTC.